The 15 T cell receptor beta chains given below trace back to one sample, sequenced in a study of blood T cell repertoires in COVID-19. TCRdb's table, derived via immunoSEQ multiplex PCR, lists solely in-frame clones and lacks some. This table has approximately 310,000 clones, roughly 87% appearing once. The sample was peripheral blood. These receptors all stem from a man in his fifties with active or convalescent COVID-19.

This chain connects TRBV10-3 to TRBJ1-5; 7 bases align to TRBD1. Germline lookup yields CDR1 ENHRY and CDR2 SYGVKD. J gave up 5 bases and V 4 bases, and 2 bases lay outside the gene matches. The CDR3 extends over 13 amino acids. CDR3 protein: CAISGDRDQPQHF. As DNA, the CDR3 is TGTGCCATCAGTGGGGACAGAGATCAGCCCCAGCATTTT.

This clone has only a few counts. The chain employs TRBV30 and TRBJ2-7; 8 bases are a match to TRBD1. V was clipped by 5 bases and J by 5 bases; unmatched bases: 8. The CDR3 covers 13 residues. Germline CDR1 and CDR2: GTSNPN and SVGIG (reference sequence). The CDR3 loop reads CAWDGPGGHEQYF. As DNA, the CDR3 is TGTGCCTGGGACGGGCCAGGGGGCCACGAGCAGTACTTC.

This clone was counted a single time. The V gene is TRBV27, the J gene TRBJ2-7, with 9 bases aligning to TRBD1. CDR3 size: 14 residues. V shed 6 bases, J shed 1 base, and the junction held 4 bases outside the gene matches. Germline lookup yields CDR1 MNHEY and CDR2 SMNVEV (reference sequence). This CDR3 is CASRAGTGSYEQYF. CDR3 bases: TGTGCCAGCAGAGCCGGGACAGGGTCCTACGAGCAGTACTTC.

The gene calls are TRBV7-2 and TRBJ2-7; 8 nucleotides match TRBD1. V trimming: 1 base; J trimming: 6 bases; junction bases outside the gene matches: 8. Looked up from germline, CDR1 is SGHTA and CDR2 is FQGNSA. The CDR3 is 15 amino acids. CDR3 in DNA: TGTGCCAGCAGCTTAGGGCAGGGGGCAATGGGCGAGCAGTACTTC. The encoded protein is CASSLGQGAMGEQYF.

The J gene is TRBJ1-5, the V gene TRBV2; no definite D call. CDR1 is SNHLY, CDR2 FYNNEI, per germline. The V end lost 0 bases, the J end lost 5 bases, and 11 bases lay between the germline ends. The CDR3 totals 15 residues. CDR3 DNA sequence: TGTGCCAGCAGTGAAGCGTTATTTATTGATCAGCCCCAGCATTTT. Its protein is CASSEALFIDQPQHF.

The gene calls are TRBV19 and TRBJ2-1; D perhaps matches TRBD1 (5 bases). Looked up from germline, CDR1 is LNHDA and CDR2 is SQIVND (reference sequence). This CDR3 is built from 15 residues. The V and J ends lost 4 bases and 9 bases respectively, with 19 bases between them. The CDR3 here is CASSSDSGLAVEQFF. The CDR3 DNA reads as TGTGCCAGTAGTAGCGACTCAGGGTTGGCGGTTGAGCAGTTCTTC.

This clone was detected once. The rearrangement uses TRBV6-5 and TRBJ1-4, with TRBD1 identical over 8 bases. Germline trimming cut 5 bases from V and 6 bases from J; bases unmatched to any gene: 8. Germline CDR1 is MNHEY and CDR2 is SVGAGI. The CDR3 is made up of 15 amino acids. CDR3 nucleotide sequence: TGTGCCAGCAGTCTCCAGGGGGCACTGGATGAAAAACTGTTTTTT. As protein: CASSLQGALDEKLFF.

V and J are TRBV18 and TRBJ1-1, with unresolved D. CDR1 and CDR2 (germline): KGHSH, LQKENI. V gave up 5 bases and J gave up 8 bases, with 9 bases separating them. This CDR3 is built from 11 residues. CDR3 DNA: TGTGCCAGCTCATCGACACGGGAAGCTTTCTTT. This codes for CASSSTREAFF.

The CDR3 sequence is CASRTGQGAEAFF. The CDR3 region has the DNA TGTGCCAGCAGAACGGGACAGGGGGCTGAAGCTTTCTTT. The chain links TRBV2 to TRBJ1-1; 11 nucleotides agree with TRBD1. After removal of 6 bases from V and 6 bases from J, the junction contained 3 bases not matched to a gene. The CDR3 is made up of 13 amino acids. CDR1 and CDR2 (germline): SNHLY, FYNNEI.

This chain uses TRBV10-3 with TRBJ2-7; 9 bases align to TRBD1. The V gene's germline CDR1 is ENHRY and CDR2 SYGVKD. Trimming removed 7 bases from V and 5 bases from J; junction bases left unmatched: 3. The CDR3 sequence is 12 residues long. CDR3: CAIKDRGDEQYF. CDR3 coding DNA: TGTGCCATCAAGGACAGGGGCGACGAGCAGTACTTC.

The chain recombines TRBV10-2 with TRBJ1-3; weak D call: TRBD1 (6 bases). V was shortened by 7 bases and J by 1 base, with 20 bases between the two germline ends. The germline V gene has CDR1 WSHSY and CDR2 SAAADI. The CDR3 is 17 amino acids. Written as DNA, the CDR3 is TGCGCCAGCAAGAGGGACAAAGGGCTAGGGTCTGGAAACACCATATATTTT. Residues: CASKRDKGLGSGNTIYF.

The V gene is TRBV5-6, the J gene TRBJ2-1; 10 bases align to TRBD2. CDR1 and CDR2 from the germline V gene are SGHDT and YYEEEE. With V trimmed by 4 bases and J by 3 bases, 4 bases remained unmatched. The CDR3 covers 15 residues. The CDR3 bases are TGTGCCAGCAGCCTCGGACTAGCGGACTACAATGAGCAGTTCTTC. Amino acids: CASSLGLADYNEQFF.

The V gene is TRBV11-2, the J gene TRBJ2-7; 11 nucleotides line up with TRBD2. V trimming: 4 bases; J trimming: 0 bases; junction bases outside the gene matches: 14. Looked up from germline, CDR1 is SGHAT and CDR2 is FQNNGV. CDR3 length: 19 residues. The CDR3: CASSSIRRGTSGSSYEQYF. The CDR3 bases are TGTGCCAGCAGCTCTATCCGTCGGGGGACTAGCGGAAGCTCCTACGAGCAGTACTTC.

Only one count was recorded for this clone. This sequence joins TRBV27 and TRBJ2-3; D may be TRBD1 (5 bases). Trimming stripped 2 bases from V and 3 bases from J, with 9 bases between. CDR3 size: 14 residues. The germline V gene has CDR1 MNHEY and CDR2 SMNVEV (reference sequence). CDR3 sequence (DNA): TGTGCCAGCAGTTTACAGGGTAATACAGATACGCAGTATTTT. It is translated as CASSLQGNTDTQYF.

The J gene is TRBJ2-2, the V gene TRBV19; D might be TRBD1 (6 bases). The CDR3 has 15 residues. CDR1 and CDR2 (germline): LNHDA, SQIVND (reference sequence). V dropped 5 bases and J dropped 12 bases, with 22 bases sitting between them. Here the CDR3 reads CASSPSGTRREKLFF. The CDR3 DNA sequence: TGTGCCAGTAGTCCCTCCGGGACACGGAGAGAGAAGCTGTTTTTT.